This TCR beta chain was recorded in a study of identical twins. Study-level results: There was more out-of-frame TCR alpha sharing in monozygotic twins than models estimated.

All of the donors were Caucasians in good health. Per the germline V gene, CDR1 is LNHDA and CDR2 is SQIVND (reference sequence). The CDR3 has 14 residues. Trimming left V 1 base short and J 2 bases short, with 9 bases between. A single record per CDR3 protein comes from TCRdb applying MiXCR to the 5' RACE reads. The profile covers some 270,000 distinct CDR3 sequences, with about 8.3% appearing a single time and roughly 3.1% taken by the ten largest. This clonotype was detected a few times. The antigen remains unidentified. These data were likewise used in another study, on yellow fever vaccine responses in identical twins.

The receptor was isolated from a young woman in good health. Sequenced input: CD8+ T cells sorted from blood. V and J are TRBV19 and TRBJ2-7; D may be TRBD1 or TRBD2 (5 bases each). The CDR3 loop is CASSIVGPAYEQYF. As DNA, the CDR3 is TGTGCCAGTAGTATAGTGGGACCGGCCTACGAGCAGTACTTC.